The entry that follows covers one T cell receptor beta chain sequence. The data are from a study of blood T cell repertoires in COVID-19. The wider study: Spain, Italy and the United States supplied samples that represented acute and convalescent COVID-19. Sources were T cells, B-cell-depleted T cells, or PBMCs; the material itself was cDNA or gDNA.

Original processing methods: Scientists estimated how many nucleated cells there were by amplifying reference gene primers. Repertoires were generated with immunoSEQ multiplex PCR, while TCRdb's copy carries only in-frame clones and drops some. The DNA was the basis for D and trimming; V, J and clone size are from that table. The sample gives fewer than 250,000 clones, about 83% of which show up once; less than 3.5% is in the top ten. The clonotype was recovered from a man aged 50 to 60 with active or convalescent COVID-19. The source material was peripheral blood.

The chain's CDR3 is CAWSVHEGVRAFF. In DNA form, the CDR3 reads TGTGCCTGGAGTGTACATGAGGGAGTGCGGGCTTTCTTT. The rearrangement joins TRBV30 to TRBJ1-1; D remains ambiguous. Trimming stripped 0 bases from V and 11 bases from J, with 16 bases between. Germline V gene lookup returns CDR1 GTSNPN and CDR2 SVGIG (reference sequence). This CDR3 comprises 13 residues.